The 31 T cell receptor beta chains below come from one sample, sequenced in a study of identifying expanded T cells in peripheral blood. Produced via immunoSEQ multiplex PCR; TCRdb's table is partial and in-frame only. The top ten clones hold 12% to 15% of a sample with about 47,000 clones, approximately 82% of them seen once. Sequenced material: blood. All receptors derive from a person aged 18 to 75 in good health.

The rearrangement links TRBV10-3 to TRBJ2-7, with 7 nucleotides matching TRBD2. CDR1 and CDR2 from the germline V gene are ENHRY and SYGVKD. The J segment lost 3 bases and the V segment lost 1 base, leaving 6 bases of the junction unmatched. The CDR3 has 15 amino acids. The CDR3 loop is CAISEFTSADYEQYF. DNA for the CDR3: TGTGCCATCAGTGAGTTCACTAGCGCGGACTACGAGCAGTACTTC.

J is TRBJ1-1 and V is TRBV19; 8 bases map to TRBD1. There are 14 residues in the CDR3. Per the germline V gene, CDR1 is LNHDA and CDR2 is SQIVND (reference sequence). V dropped 3 bases and J dropped 2; count of bases not matched to a gene: 2. The chain's CDR3 is CASSIGQGNTEAFF. The CDR3, as DNA: TGTGCCAGTAGTATTGGACAGGGAAACACTGAAGCTTTCTTT.

V and J are TRBV19 and TRBJ1-4; 7 nucleotides align to TRBD1. CDR3 size: 15 residues. Germline V CDR1 and CDR2: LNHDA, SQIVND (reference sequence). V gave up 5 bases and J gave up 2 bases; unmatched junction bases: 5. CDR3 amino acids: CASSQLGQTNEKLFF. The CDR3 region has the DNA TGTGCCAGTAGTCAGTTGGGACAGACTAATGAAAAACTGTTTTTT.

V is TRBV5-8 and J is TRBJ2-5, with D perhaps matching TRBD2 (7 bases). The CDR3 covers 15 residues. CDR1 is SGHTS, CDR2 YDEGEE, per germline. The ends were cut back, 0 bases at V and 2 bases at J, with 11 bases in the middle. The CDR3 loop reads CASSLARGLQETQYF. Here the CDR3 DNA reads TGTGCCAGCAGCTTGGCCAGGGGACTACAAGAGACCCAGTACTTC.

This rearrangement joins TRBV10-3 to TRBJ1-1; D is unresolved. Germline loops: CDR1 ENHRY, CDR2 SYGVKD. Trimming shortened V by 6 bases and J by 0 bases, and 5 bases separated the two germline ends. The CDR3 is made up of 12 amino acids. This CDR3 reads CAIRDLNTEAFF. The CDR3 region has the DNA TGTGCCATCAGGGATCTGAACACTGAAGCTTTCTTT.

The chain recombines TRBV30 with TRBJ2-7, with unresolved D. The germline gives CDR1 GTSNPN, CDR2 SVGIG (reference sequence). Trimming took off 3 bases at V and 6 bases at J, with 12 bases between the two ends. The length of the CDR3 is 12 residues. CDR3 residues: CAWSHTGLEQYV. The CDR3 coding sequence is TGTGCCTGGAGCCATACCGGCCTCGAGCAGTACGTC.

The chain employs TRBV29-1 and TRBJ1-2, with D uncertain. Trimming stripped 7 bases from V and 3 bases from J, with 9 bases between. There are 11 residues in the CDR3. In germline, CDR1 is SQVTM, CDR2 ANQGSEA. In DNA, the CDR3 is TGCAGCGGCGCGACGGACTATGGCTACACCTTC. It specifies CSGATDYGYTF.

CDR3 DNA: TGTGCCAGCAGCAAAACGTGGGTCTGCATCGCATTAGCCAAAAACATTCAGTACTTC. Protein: CASSKTWVCIALAKNIQYF. The genes are TRBV21-1 and TRBJ2-4. TRBV21-1 is a pseudogene locus. The CDR3 contains 19 residues.

This clone was picked up one time. The chain couples TRBV7-8 to TRBJ2-7, with D uncertain. In germline, CDR1 is SGHVS, CDR2 FQNEAQ. With 0 bases removed from V and 0 bases from J, the gap between germline ends came to 9 bases. The CDR3 sequence is 15 residues long. The CDR3 reads CASSLAKQSSYEQYV. In DNA, the CDR3 is TGTGCCAGCAGCTTAGCGAAGCAGAGCTCCTACGAGCAGTACGTC.

This rearrangement joins TRBV11-2 to TRBJ2-3; the match to TRBD2 covers 11 bases. The length of the CDR3 is 16 residues. Trimming cost V 5 bases and J 3 bases; bases outside gene matches: 7. The germline gives CDR1 SGHAT, CDR2 FQNNGV. Written as DNA, the CDR3 is TGTGCCAGCAGCCAAGTAGCGGGAGGGCTTACAGATACGCAGTATTTT. Its translation is CASSQVAGGLTDTQYF.

This rearrangement joins TRBV12-5 to TRBJ1-5, with D unclear. Germline CDR1 and CDR2: LGHNT and FRNRAP. CDR3 length: 13 amino acids. The ends were cut back, 4 bases at V and 1 base at J, with 5 bases in the middle. CDR3 nucleotide sequence: TGTGCTAGTGGTTGGGAGAGCAATCAGCCCCAGCATTTT. It is translated as CASGWESNQPQHF.

The chain is built from TRBV5-1 and TRBJ2-5; D gene ambiguous. The CDR3 is 14 residues long. The germline gives CDR1 SGHRS, CDR2 YFSETQ. Deletions cut 0 bases from V and 4 bases from J, with 10 bases between. The CDR3 is CASSLEASRETQYF. As DNA, the CDR3 is TGCGCCAGCAGCTTGGAGGCGTCACGAGAGACCCAGTACTTC.

The J gene is TRBJ1-6, the V gene TRBV5-1; the D is unclear. The CDR3 length is 18 residues. The V end lost 0 bases, the J end lost 5 bases, and 18 bases lay between the germline ends. Germline CDR1 is SGHRS and CDR2 is YFSETQ. The CDR3 loop reads CASSLVPLGGLDNSPLHF. The CDR3 nucleotides read TGCGCCAGCAGCTTGGTTCCGTTGGGAGGCCTGGATAATTCACCCCTCCACTTT.

The chain uses TRBV7-2 and TRBJ1-3; no firm D call. V was shortened by 5 bases and J by 0 bases, with 11 bases between the two germline ends. Looked up from germline, CDR1 is SGHTA and CDR2 is FQGNSA. CDR3 size: 15 residues. The DNA for the CDR3 is TGTGCCAGCAGCCTCCAAGGCTACTCTGGAAACACCATATATTTT. This translates into CASSLQGYSGNTIYF. Variable domain in full (rest from reference TRBV7-2 and TRBJ1-3): GAGVSQSPSNKVTEKGKDVELRCDPISGHTALYWYRQSLGQGLEFLIYFQGNSAPDKSGLPSDRFSAERTGGSVSTLTIQRTQQEDSAVYLCASSLQGYSGNTIYFGEGSWLTVV.

The chain links TRBV10-3 to TRBJ2-2; no definite D call. CDR1 and CDR2 (germline): ENHRY, SYGVKD. The CDR3 covers 14 residues. The V end was cut by 5 bases, the J end by 0 bases, with 7 bases between. The CDR3 DNA is TGTGCCATCAGTCTACCAGCGAACACCGGGGAGCTGTTTTTT. Protein: CAISLPANTGELFF.

The chain uses TRBV15 and TRBJ2-7; the D call may be TRBD1 or TRBD2 (5 bases each). The germline CDR1 and CDR2 sequences are LNHNV and YYDKDF (reference sequence). The CDR3 totals 14 residues. Trimming stripped 1 base from V and 3 bases from J, with 10 bases between. This CDR3 reads CATSRGGSFYEQYV. The CDR3, as DNA: TGTGCCACCAGCAGAGGGGGGTCCTTCTACGAGCAGTACGTC.

This clone was counted between two and nine times. The chain joins TRBV11-2 to TRBJ1-2, with D perhaps TRBD1 (5 bases). Germline loops: CDR1 SGHAT, CDR2 FQNNGV. CDR3 length equals 13 residues. Trimming removed 4 bases from V and 2 bases from J, with 8 bases in between. The CDR3 sequence: CASSSGRNYGYTF. The CDR3 DNA follows: TGTGCCAGCAGCTCGGGACGGAACTATGGCTACACCTTC.

The chain combines TRBV19 with TRBJ1-4, with 9 bases fitting TRBD1. The J segment lost 0 bases and the V segment lost 4 bases, leaving 6 bases of the junction unmatched. Per the germline V gene, CDR1 is LNHDA and CDR2 is SQIVND (reference sequence). This CDR3 contains 17 residues. CDR3 residues: CASSTRTGAATNEKLFF. CDR3 DNA: TGTGCCAGTAGTACGAGGACAGGGGCGGCAACTAATGAAAAACTGTTTTTT.

V is TRBV14 and J is TRBJ2-5; tentative D call: TRBD1 (6 bases). Germline V gives CDR1 SGHDN, CDR2 FVKESK. The V gene lost 5 bases and the J gene lost 5 bases, with 15 bases spanning the gap. The CDR3 runs to 14 residues. This CDR3 reads CASSRQGQLETQYF. CDR3 nucleotide sequence: TGTGCCAGCAGCAGGCAGGGGCAATTGGAGACCCAGTACTTC.

The sample holds one count of this clone. The chain couples TRBV7-7 to TRBJ2-5; 7 nucleotides agree with TRBD2. CDR1 and CDR2 (germline): SSHAT, FNYEAQ (reference sequence). The CDR3 covers 14 residues. After removal of 4 bases from V and 7 bases from J, the junction contained 9 bases not matched to a gene. The DNA for the CDR3 is TGTGCCAGCAGCTCTACTAGCGAAAGGGGGACCCAGTACTTC. Translating gives CASSSTSERGTQYF.

The rearrangement uses TRBV7-2 and TRBJ1-4, with 8 bases fitting TRBD1. Per the germline V gene, CDR1 is SGHTA and CDR2 is FQGNSA. The CDR3 length is 16 residues. With 1 base clipped from V and 7 bases from J, the junction kept 8 bases outside the gene matches. The CDR3 region has the DNA TGTGCCAGCAGCTTAGGCCCGCAGGGGGCGTTTGAAAAACTGTTTTTT. It translates to CASSLGPQGAFEKLFF.

The chain combines TRBV15 with TRBJ2-5; the match to TRBD1 covers 9 bases. This CDR3 region has 14 residues. Germline-derived CDR1 and CDR2 are LNHNV and YYDKDF (reference sequence). Trimming cost V 5 bases and J 5 bases; bases outside gene matches: 6. Written as DNA, the CDR3 is TGTGCCACCAGCGCTCGACAGGGGGAGGAGACCCAGTACTTC. Encoded protein: CATSARQGEETQYF.

The genes are TRBV15 and TRBJ2-7; 11 bases match TRBD1. Germline V gene sequence: CDR1 LNHNV, CDR2 YYDKDF (reference sequence). This CDR3 is built from 15 residues. Trimming removed 1 base from V and 5 bases from J; junction bases left unmatched: 4. The CDR3 region is CATSRGGTGGNEQYF. CDR3 sequence (DNA): TGTGCCACCAGCAGAGGCGGGACAGGGGGAAACGAGCAGTACTTC. Drawing the rest from reference TRBV15 and TRBJ2-7, the complete variable domain is DAMVIQNPRYQVTQFGKPVTLSCSQTLNHNVMYWYQQKSSQAPKLLFHYYDKDFNNEADTPDNFQSRRPNTSFCFLDIRSPGLGDTAMYLCATSRGGTGGNEQYFGPGTRLTVT.

The chain couples TRBV2 to TRBJ2-2; TRBD2 matches 15 bases. The V segment lost 1 base and the J segment 3 bases; nucleotides outside the gene matches: 12. CDR1 is SNHLY and CDR2 is FYNNEI in the germline V gene. The CDR3 is 21 residues long. In nucleotides, the CDR3 is TGTGCCAGCAGTGAAGGAGCCCCGGGACTAGCGGGAGGACCAGACACCGGGGAGCTGTTTTTT. Translation: CASSEGAPGLAGGPDTGELFF.

The chain couples TRBV27 to TRBJ2-7, with 8 bases aligning to TRBD1. CDR1 and CDR2 (germline): MNHEY, SMNVEV (reference sequence). V trimming: 4 bases; J trimming: 11 bases; junction bases outside the gene matches: 13. The CDR3 runs 14 residues. The CDR3 is CASSSRGRGRGEYF. CDR3 in DNA: TGTGCCAGCAGTTCCCGCGGCAGGGGGCGAGGGGAGTACTTC.

V and J are TRBV30 and TRBJ1-4, with TRBD1 identical over 7 bases. The CDR3 covers 13 residues. Germline V gene lookup returns CDR1 GTSNPN and CDR2 SVGIG (reference sequence). The J segment lost 2 bases and the V segment lost 5 bases, leaving 2 bases of the junction unmatched. This chain's CDR3 is CAWQGDTNEKLFF. The CDR3 DNA reads TGTGCCTGGCAGGGGGATACTAATGAAAAACTGTTTTTT.

This clone was seen once. The V call is TRBV6-1, the J call TRBJ1-2, with D unclear. This CDR3 region has 14 residues. V was pared by 1 base and J by 0 bases, with 6 bases between. Germline V CDR1 and CDR2: MNHNS, SASEGT. In nucleotides, the CDR3 is TGTGCCAGCAGTGAAGGGGTAGCTAACTATGGCTACACCTTC. It yields the protein CASSEGVANYGYTF.

V is TRBV4-3 and J is TRBJ2-2; tentatively, D is TRBD2 (5 bases). Germline CDR1 reads LGHNA; CDR2 reads YSLEER. The CDR3 covers 15 residues. Trimming pared 1 base from V and 1 base from J, leaving 7 bases between. The CDR3 nucleotides read TGCGCCAGCAGCCAAGGGAGCGGGAACACCGGGGAGCTGTTTTTT. It encodes CASSQGSGNTGELFF.

The chain combines TRBV19 with TRBJ1-1; D ambiguous. This CDR3 comprises 14 residues. Germline CDR1 LNHDA, CDR2 SQIVND (reference sequence). V was clipped by 3 bases and J by 0 bases, with 8 bases between them. CDR3 DNA: TGTGCCAGTAGTATGGGCACAGTGAACACTGAAGCTTTCTTT. Amino acid sequence: CASSMGTVNTEAFF.

This chain connects TRBV28 to TRBJ1-1; unclear D gene. The CDR3 consists of 13 residues. V lost 7 bases, J lost 1 base, and 10 bases lay in between. CDR1 is MDHEN and CDR2 is SYDVKM in the germline V gene. In DNA, the CDR3 is TGTGCCAGCATCTACTCTAGGAACACTGAAGCTTTCTTT. It specifies CASIYSRNTEAFF.

The chain combines TRBV9 with TRBJ2-1, with TRBD2 identical over 7 bases. CDR3 length: 17 residues. Germline values: CDR1 SGDLS, CDR2 YYNGEE. Trimming removed 3 bases from V and 0 bases from J; junction bases left unmatched: 9. The CDR3: CASSAEGRASSYNEQFF. In nucleotides, the CDR3 is TGTGCCAGCAGCGCGGAGGGGAGGGCGAGCTCCTACAATGAGCAGTTCTTC.